These T cell receptor beta chains were read from a single sample in a study of T cell repertoires in cytomegalovirus infection. A single record per CDR3 protein comes from TCRdb applying MiXCR to the reads. The sample carries about a million distinct CDR3 sequences, roughly a third recorded once. Antigen specificity for these receptors is unknown. This material consisted of cultured CD8+ T cells from PBMCs, taken from culture after CMV antigen stimulation. These TCRs come from a human donor in good health (CMV status not recorded). Some clones in this sample may be carry-over from other donors' samples. Each CDR3 is given with its conserved first and last residue.

>TRBV2
CASGDRVNTGELFF
>TRBV4-1
CASSYEEGGGETQYF
>TRBV6-2/TRBV6-3
CASSYAGQKNIQYF
>TRBV5-4
CASSLEGPTELNTEAFF
>TRBV6-5
CASSYSVRETQYF
>TRBV12-3/TRBV12-4
CASSPGPGYGYTF
>TRBV27
CASSLSPARSYTF
>TRBV12-3/TRBV12-4
CASTPTGGGNYGYTF
>TRBV4-1
CASSQDASGGWVNEQFF
>TRBV6-1
CASSLERIGFYNEQFF
>TRBV28
CASSLFGGGPWETQYF
>TRBV10-3
CAITTGQTMNKTEAFF
>TRBV7-2
CASSTSPTGTGSYNEQFF
>TRBV14
CASSSLTADNEQFF
>TRBV25-1
CASSESANSPLHF
>TRBV13
CASSPRRELADEQYF
>TRBV12-3/TRBV12-4
CASSPWRGRHEQFF
>TRBV4-1
CASSQDPVVYGYTF
>TRBV19
CATQYRGLSNQPQHF
>TRBV20-1
CSGLGADSSYEQYF
>TRBV19
CASSIGGPGYTF
>TRBV10-3
CAISEAAIEQFF
>TRBV6-1
CASTTDRYGYTF
>TRBV12-3/TRBV12-4
CASSSQGVNEKLFF
>TRBV19
CASSSSGAGQPQHF
>TRBV7-9
CASSQSGASSYEQYF
>TRBV7-9
CASETRGEYF
>TRBV7-9
CASSSTTGPYEQYF
>TRBV6-2/TRBV6-3
CASAMGQGRPFATDTQYF
>TRBV4-1
CASSQARGSLVGYTF
>TRBV5-1
CASSLDPGGSANTEAFF
>TRBV6-2/TRBV6-3
CASSRTGTSGIDTQYF
>TRBV9
CASSVVSQGGNTEAFF
>TRBV9
CASSPLAVPKNIQYF
>TRBV7-2
CAIGQGAGGELFF
>TRBV4-3
CASSQAGPRDSPLHF
>TRBV7-9
CASSPLSTLGHGYTF
>TRBV15
CATSLGRNTEAFF
>TRBV28
CASSLSGQGTETQYF
>TRBV27
CASSPYRGKEKLFF
>TRBV12-3/TRBV12-4
CASSLSLPTGYTF
>TRBV27
CASSLLGLGDQPQHF
>TRBV5-6
CASSFGRGPTNEKLFF
>TRBV5-5
CASSFFLTGELFF
>TRBV28
CASSYLGQEYSNQPQHF